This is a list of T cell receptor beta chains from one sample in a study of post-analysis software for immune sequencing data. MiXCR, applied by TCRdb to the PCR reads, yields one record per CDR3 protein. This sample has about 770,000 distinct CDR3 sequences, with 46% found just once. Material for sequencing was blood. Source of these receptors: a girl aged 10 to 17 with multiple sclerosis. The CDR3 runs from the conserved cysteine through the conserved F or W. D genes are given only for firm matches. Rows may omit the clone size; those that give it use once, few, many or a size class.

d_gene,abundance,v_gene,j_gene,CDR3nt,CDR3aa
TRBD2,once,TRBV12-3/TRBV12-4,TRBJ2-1,TGTGCCAGCAGTTCGATCCTAGCGGGCAGCTACAATGAGCAGTTCTTC,CASSSILAGSYNEQFF
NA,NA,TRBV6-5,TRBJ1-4,TGTGCCAGCAGCCGGGTCCTTAATGAAAAACTGTTTTTT,CASSRVLNEKLFF
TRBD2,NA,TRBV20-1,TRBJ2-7,TGCAGTGCCCACGTCCCGGGACTAGCGGGAGCAGGGGAGCAGTACTTC,CSAHVPGLAGAGEQYF
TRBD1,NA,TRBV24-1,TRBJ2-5,TGTGCCACCAGTGATTTTCCGGGACAGGAGACCCAGTACTTC,CATSDFPGQETQYF
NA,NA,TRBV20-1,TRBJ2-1,TGCAGTGCTAGAGTGGGCCCCACCGAGCAGTTCTTC,CSARVGPTEQFF
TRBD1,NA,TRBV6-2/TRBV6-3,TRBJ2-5,TGTGCCAGCAGTTCGACAGGGAAAACCCAGTACTTC,CASSSTGKTQYF
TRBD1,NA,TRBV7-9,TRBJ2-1,TGTGCCAGCAGCGAAAACGACAGGGGGTACTACAATGAGCAGTTCTTC,CASSENDRGYYNEQFF
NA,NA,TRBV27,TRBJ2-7,TGTGCCAGCAGCCCCCGACAGATCTACGAGCAGTACTTC,CASSPRQIYEQYF
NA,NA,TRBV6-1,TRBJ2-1,TGTGCCAGCAGTGAAGCGCTTCTTTGGGGGGAGAGCAATGAGCAGTTCTTC,CASSEALLWGESNEQFF
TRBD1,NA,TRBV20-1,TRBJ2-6,TGCAGTGCTACCGGACAGGGGGCATCGGGGGCCAACGTCCTGACTTTC,CSATGQGASGANVLTF
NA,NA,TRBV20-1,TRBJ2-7,TGCAGTGCTGTACCTGAGGGACGAGTACAAGAGACACAGTACTTC,CSAVPEGRVQETQYF
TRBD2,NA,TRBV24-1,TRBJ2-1,TGTGCCACCAGTGACGCCACAGCGGGAGCTGGCAATGAGCAGTTCTTC,CATSDATAGAGNEQFF
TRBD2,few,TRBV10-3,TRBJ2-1,TGTGCCATCGGGGGGACGGGGGGTTCGTGGCCGAGCTCCTACAATGAGCAGTTCTTC,CAIGGTGGSWPSSYNEQFF
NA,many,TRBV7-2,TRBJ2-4,TGTGCCAGCAGCTTAGCGGCTCTCCCCCAAAACATTCAGTACTTC,CASSLAALPQNIQYF
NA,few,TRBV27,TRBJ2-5,TGTGCCAGCAGTTTAAGTGCAGCACCCGAGGGGACCCAGTACTTC,CASSLSAAPEGTQYF
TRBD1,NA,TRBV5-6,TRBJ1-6,TGTGCCAGCAGCCCCAGGACAGGGGGCTTTTCACCCCTCCACTTT,CASSPRTGGFSPLHF
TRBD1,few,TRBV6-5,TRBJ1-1,TGTGCCAGCAGTTACTCGAGGTCTGTCTCACAGGGGGTATTGAACACTGAAGCTTTCTTT,CASSYSRSVSQGVLNTEAFF
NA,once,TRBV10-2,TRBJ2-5,TGCGCCAGCACGGTCGGCAGGGATTTGGGAGAGACCCAGTACTTC,CASTVGRDLGETQYF
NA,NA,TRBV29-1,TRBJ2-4,TGCAGCGTTCTCAGAGGCATTCAGTACTTC,CSVLRGIQYF
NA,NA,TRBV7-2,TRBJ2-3,TGTGCCAGCGGCTTAGACTCTTGGGCAGATACGCAGTATTTT,CASGLDSWADTQYF
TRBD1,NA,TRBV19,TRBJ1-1,TGTGCCAGTAGTATAGGGGACAGGGGTGAAGCTTTCTTT,CASSIGDRGEAFF
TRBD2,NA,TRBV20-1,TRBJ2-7,TGCAGTGCTAGCGGGAGGACCTCCTACGAGCAGTACTTC,CSASGRTSYEQYF
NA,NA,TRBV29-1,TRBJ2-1,TGCAGCGTCGGTATTGGGGCTGCTGAGCAGTTCTTC,CSVGIGAAEQFF
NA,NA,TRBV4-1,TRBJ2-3,TGCGCCAGCAGCCAGGTTCTGGGCGGCGGTACGCAGTATTTT,CASSQVLGGGTQYF